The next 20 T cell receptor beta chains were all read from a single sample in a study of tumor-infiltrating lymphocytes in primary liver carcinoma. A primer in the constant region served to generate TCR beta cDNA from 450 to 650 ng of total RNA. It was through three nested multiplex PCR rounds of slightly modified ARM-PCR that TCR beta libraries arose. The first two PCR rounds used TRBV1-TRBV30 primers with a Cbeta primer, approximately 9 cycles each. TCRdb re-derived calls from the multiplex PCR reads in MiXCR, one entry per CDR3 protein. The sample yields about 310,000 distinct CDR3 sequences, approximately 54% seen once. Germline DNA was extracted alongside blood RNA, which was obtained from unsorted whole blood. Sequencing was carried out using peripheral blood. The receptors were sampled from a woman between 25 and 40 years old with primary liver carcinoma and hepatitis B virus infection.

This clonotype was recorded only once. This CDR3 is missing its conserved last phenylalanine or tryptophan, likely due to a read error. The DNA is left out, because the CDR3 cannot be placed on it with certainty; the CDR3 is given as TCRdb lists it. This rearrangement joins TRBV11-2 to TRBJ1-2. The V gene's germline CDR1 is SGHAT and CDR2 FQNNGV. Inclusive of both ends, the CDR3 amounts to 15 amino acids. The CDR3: CASSLEAGTPYGYTS.

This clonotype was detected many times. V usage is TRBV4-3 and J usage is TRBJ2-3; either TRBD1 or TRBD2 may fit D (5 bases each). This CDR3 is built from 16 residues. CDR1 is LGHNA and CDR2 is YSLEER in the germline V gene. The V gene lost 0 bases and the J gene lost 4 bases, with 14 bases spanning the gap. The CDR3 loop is CASSQDWGSGADTQYF. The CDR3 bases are TGCGCCAGCAGCCAAGACTGGGGGAGTGGGGCAGATACGCAGTATTTT.

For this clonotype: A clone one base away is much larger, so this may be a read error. The DNA of the CDR3 is TGTGCCAGCGGCTTTTCGACTAGTATCCACGAGCAGTACTTC. Translation: CASGFSTSIHEQYF. The chain has TRBV11-2 and TRBJ2-7, with D possibly being TRBD2 (6 bases). This CDR3 is built from 14 residues. Germline CDR1 SGHAT, CDR2 FQNNGV.

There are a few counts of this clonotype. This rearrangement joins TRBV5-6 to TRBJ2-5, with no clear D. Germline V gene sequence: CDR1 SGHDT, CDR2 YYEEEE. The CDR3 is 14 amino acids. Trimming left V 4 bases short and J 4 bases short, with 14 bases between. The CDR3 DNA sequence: TGTGCCAGCAGCCCTTGGCCCAGTCCAGAGACCCAGTACTTC. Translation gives CASSPWPSPETQYF. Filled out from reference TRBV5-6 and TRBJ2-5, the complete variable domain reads DAGVTQSPTHLIKTRGQQVTLRCSPKSGHDTVSWYQQALGQGPQFIFQYYEEEERQRGNFPDRFSGHQFPNYSSELNVNALLLGDSALYLCASSPWPSPETQYFGPGTRLLVL.

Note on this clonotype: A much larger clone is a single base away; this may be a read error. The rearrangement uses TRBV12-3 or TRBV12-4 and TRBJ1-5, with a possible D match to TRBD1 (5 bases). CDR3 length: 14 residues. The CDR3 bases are TGTGCCAGCAGTGGGGGGATCAGCAATCAGCACCAGCATTTT. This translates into CASSGGISNQHQHF.

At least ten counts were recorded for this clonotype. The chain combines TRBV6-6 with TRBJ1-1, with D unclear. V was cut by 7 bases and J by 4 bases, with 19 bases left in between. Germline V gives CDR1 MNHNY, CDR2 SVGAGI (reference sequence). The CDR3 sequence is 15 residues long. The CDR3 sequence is CASISLKGRVTEAFF. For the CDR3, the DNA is TGTGCCAGCATCTCGCTGAAAGGAAGGGTCACTGAAGCTTTCTTT.

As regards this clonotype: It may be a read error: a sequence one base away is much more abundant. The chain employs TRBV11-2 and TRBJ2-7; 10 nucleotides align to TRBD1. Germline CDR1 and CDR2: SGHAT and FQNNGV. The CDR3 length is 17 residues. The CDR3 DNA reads TGTGCCAGCAGCTCTCCCGGGACAGGGGATGGGGTTTACGAGCACTACTTC. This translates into CASSSPGTGDGVYEHYF.

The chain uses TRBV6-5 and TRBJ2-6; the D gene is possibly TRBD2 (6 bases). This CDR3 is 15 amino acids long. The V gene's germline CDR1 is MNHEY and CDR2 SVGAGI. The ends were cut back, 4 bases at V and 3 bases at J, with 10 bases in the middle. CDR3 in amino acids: CASSLAVVGANVLTF. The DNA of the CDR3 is TGTGCCAGCAGTTTAGCGGTAGTTGGGGCCAACGTCCTGACTTTC.

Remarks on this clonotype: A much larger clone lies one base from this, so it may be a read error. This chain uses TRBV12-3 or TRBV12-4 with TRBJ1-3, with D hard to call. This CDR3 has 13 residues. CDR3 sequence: CASGLAFRNTIYF. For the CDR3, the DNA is TGTGCCAGCGGTTTGGCCTTTCGAAACACCATATATTTT.

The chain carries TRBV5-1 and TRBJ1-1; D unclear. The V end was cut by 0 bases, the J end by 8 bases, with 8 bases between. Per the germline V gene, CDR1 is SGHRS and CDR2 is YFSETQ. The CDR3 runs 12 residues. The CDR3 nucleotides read TGCGCCAGCAGCTTGGAGGGCTCAGAAGCTTTCTTT. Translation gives CASSLEGSEAFF.

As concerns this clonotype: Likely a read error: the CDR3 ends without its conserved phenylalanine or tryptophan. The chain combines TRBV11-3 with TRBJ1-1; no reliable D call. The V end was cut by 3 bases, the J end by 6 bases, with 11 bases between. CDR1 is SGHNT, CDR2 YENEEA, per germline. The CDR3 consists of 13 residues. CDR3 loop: CASSFGMGPEAFL. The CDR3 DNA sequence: TGTGCCAGCAGCTTCGGGATGGGTCCTGAAGCTTTCTTA.

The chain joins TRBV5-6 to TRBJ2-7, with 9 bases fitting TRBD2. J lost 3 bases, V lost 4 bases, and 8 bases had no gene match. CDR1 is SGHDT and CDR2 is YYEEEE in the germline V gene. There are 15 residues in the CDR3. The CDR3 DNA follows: TGTGCCAGCAGCGGTACGGGACTAGCCAACTACGAGCAGTACTTC. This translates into CASSGTGLANYEQYF. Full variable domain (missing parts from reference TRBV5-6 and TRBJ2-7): DAGVTQSPTHLIKTRGQQVTLRCSPKSGHDTVSWYQQALGQGPQFIFQYYEEEERQRGNFPDRFSGHQFPNYSSELNVNALLLGDSALYLCASSGTGLANYEQYFGPGTRLTVT.

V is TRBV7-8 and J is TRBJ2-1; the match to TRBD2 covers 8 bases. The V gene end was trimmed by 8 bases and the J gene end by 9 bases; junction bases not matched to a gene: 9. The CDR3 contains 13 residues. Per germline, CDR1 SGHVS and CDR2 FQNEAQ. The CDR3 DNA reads TGTGCCAGCTCTCAAGCGGGAGTGGGTGAGCAGTTCTTC. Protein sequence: CASSQAGVGEQFF.

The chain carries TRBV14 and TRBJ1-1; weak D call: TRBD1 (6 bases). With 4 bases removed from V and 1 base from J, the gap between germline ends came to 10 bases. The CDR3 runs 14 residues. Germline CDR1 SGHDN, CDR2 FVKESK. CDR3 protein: CASSPGQKNTEAFF. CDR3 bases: TGTGCCAGCAGCCCCGGACAGAAGAACACTGAAGCTTTCTTT.

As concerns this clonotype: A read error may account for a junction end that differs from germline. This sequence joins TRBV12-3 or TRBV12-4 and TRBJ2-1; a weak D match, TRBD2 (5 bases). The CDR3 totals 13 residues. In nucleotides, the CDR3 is TGTGTCAGCAGTACCACTAGGCACGATGAGCAGTTCTTC. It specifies CVSSTTRHDEQFF.

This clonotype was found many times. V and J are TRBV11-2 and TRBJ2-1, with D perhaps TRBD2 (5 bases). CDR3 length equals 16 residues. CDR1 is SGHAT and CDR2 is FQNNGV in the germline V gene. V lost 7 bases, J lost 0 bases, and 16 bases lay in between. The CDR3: CASTLYEGSSYNEQFF. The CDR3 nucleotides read TGTGCCAGCACCCTATACGAGGGCAGCTCCTACAATGAGCAGTTCTTC.

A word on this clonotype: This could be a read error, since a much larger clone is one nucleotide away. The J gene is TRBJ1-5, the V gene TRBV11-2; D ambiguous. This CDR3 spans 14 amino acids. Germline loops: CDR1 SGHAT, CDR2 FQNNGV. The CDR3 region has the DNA TGTCCCAGCAGCCTCTCCACGGGGAATCAGCCCCAGCATTTT. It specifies CPSSLSTGNQPQHF.

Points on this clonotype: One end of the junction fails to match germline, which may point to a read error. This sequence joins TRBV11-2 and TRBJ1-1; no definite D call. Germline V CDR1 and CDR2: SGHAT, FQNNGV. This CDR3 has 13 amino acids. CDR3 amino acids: CPSSFGPNIEAFF. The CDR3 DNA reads TGTCCCAGCAGCTTCGGGCCCAACATTGAAGCTTTCTTT.

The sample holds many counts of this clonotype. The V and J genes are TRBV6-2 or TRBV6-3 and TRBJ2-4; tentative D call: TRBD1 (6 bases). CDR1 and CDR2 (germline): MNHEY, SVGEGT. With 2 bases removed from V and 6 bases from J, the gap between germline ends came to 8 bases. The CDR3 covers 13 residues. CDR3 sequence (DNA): TGTGCCAGCAGTTACGGGACACCAAACATTCAGTACTTC. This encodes CASSYGTPNIQYF.

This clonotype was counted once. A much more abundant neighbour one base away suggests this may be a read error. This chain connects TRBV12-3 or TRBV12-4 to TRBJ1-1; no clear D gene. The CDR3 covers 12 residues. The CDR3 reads CTSRPRDTEAFF. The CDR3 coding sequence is TGTACCAGCAGACCCCGGGACACTGAAGCTTTCTTT.